This T cell receptor beta chain is from a study of CXCR3-negative and CXCR3-positive naive CD8 T cells. Study-level points and caveats: Cryopreservation partially lowered CXCR3 expression, so most assays used fresh PBMCs. Diversity proved comparably high across both naive subsets and much lower in memory CD8+ cells. TRB CDR3 properties indicated TCR strength, while surface CD5 was similar across naive subsets. Naive cells used TRBV-TRBJ genes in much the same way whether CXCR3-negative or CXCR3-positive; memory cells did not.

Libraries were UMI-labeled 5' RACE TRB cDNA. TCRdb re-called the 5' RACE reads and shows each CDR3 protein once, DNA omitted. The table lists over 35,000 distinct CDR3 sequences. Comment on this clonotype: Its antigen is not identified.

Germline V CDR1 and CDR2: MGHDK, SYGVNS. The length of the CDR3 is 18 residues. The specimen was naive CXCR3- CD8+ T cells from blood. Subset specified: CD45RO-CCR7+CD27+CD95- naive CD8+ T cells lacking CXCR3 (TNR3-). The receptor comes from a human donor in good health. Some clones in this sample may be carry-over from other donors' samples. This chain connects TRBV25-1 to TRBJ1-2; TCRdb reports TRBD1, a call that lacks DNA to check it against. The CDR3 is CASSEYFSPLTGDYGYTF.